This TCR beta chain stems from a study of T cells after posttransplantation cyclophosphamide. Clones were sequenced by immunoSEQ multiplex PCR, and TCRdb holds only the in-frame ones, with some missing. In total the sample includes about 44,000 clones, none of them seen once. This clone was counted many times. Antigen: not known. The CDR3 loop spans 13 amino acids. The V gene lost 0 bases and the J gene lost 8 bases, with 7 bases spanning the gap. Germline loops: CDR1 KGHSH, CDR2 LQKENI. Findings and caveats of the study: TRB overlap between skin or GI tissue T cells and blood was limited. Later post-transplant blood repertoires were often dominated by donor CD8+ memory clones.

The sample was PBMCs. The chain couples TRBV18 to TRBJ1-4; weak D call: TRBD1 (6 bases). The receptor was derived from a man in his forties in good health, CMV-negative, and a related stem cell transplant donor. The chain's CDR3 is CASSPPGQEKLFF. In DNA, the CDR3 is TGTGCCAGCTCACCACCGGGACAAGAAAAACTGTTTTTT.